Below are 27 T cell receptor beta chains sequenced from a single sample in a study of tumor and adjacent non-tumor tissue in lung cancer listed by TCRdb under 2018. Library generation was performed with multiplex PCR. The run used an Illumina HiSeq 2500. TCRbeta libraries were constructed through three rounds of nested PCR with primers (Table S4) according to protocols modified from ARM-PCR. Using fastp trimming at Q25 and MiXCR clonotype assembly, TCRdb reanalyzed the public sequencing data and kept in-frame beta chains. Rows are combined by CDR3 protein, so each entry shows the most common genes and DNA. The sample records roughly 43,000 distinct CDR3 sequences, 60% of which are singletons. The ten largest clones represent 45% to 55% of the sample. Bulk unsorted tissue served as the source for RNA extraction, and RNA quality was assessed using a NanoDrop ND-1000 and an Agilent 2100. The normal lung samples consisted of distant non-tumor tissue collected more than 3 cm from the tumor edge.

The specimen sequenced was distant non-tumor lung tissue. The receptors here all came from a man aged 45 to 65 with non-small cell lung cancer.

Turning to this clonotype: A junction boundary mismatches the germline segment, possibly from a read error. J is TRBJ2-5 and V is TRBV30, with TRBD1 matching over 8 bases. Germline V gene data show CDR1 as GTSNPN and CDR2 as SVGIG (reference sequence). CDR3 length equals 14 residues. CDR3 amino acids: CAWILGQGGETQHF. CDR3 sequence (DNA): TGTGCCTGGATACTCGGACAGGGTGGAGAGACCCAGCACTTC. Together with reference TRBV30 and TRBJ2-5, the CDR3 gives the full variable domain: SQTIHQWPATLVQPVGSPLSLECTVEGTSNPNLYWYRQAAGRGLQLLFYSVGIGQISSEVPQNLSASRPQDRQFILSSKKLLLSDSGFYLCAWILGQGGETQHFGPGTRLLVL.

This clonotype showed up many times. J is TRBJ2-5 and V is TRBV20-1, with D tentatively TRBD1 (6 bases). Trimming cost V 5 bases and J 1 base, with 11 bases left between them. The CDR3 length is 13 residues. CDR1 and CDR2 (germline): DFQATT, SNEGSKA (reference sequence). CDR3 DNA: TGCAGTGCTTACAGGGAATCCCAAGAGACCCAGTACTTC. This gives the protein CSAYRESQETQYF.

V gene TRBV10-3 combines with J gene TRBJ2-3; D unresolved. V lost 5 bases and J lost 3, with 15 bases in between. CDR1 is ENHRY and CDR2 is SYGVKD in the germline V gene. The length of the CDR3 is 15 residues. CDR3 loop: CAISFLTEGTDTQYF. Here the CDR3 DNA reads TGTGCCATCAGTTTCCTAACGGAAGGTACAGATACGCAGTATTTT.

Worth noting for this clonotype: Relative to the germline gene, one junction end is altered; a read error may explain this. The V and J genes are TRBV6-5 and TRBJ1-6; D possibly corresponds to TRBD1 (5 bases). Germline V gene lookup returns CDR1 MNHEY and CDR2 SVGAGI. The CDR3 is made up of 18 amino acids. DNA for the CDR3: TGTGCAAGCAGGCGGACATTTAGGTCTAGGTCCTATAATTCACCCCTCCACTTT. This sequence encodes CASRRTFRSRSYNSPLHF.

For this clonotype: One end of the junction fails to match germline, which may point to a read error. This chain links TRBV11-2 with TRBJ2-5; D may correspond to TRBD1 or TRBD2 (5 bases each). Germline V gene sequence: CDR1 SGHAT, CDR2 FQNNGV. The CDR3 runs 13 residues. CDR3: CANSLWGSETQYF. The CDR3 nucleotides read TGTGCCAACAGCTTATGGGGGTCGGAGACCCAGTACTTC.

As to this clonotype: A single base separates this from a much larger clone, so it may be a read error. Lacking the conserved final phenylalanine or tryptophan, this CDR3 likely reflects a read error. The chain recombines TRBV6-5 with TRBJ2-1; 7 bases agree with TRBD2. CDR1 is MNHEY, CDR2 SVGAGI, per germline. V lost 6 bases, J lost 5 bases, and 13 bases stayed unmatched. There are 16 residues in the CDR3. Here the CDR3 reads CASSSLGGGGDNEQFL. The CDR3 nucleotides read TGTGCCAGCAGCTCTCTAGGCGGGGGAGGGGACAATGAGCAGTTCCTC.

DNA for the CDR3: TGTGCCAGCAGTTACCCCGACAGGGCGCGTGGGGCCAACGTCCTGACTTTC. Amino acids: CASSYPDRARGANVLTF. The chain combines TRBV6-5 with TRBJ2-6; 7 nucleotides align to TRBD1. The germline gives CDR1 MNHEY, CDR2 SVGAGI. The CDR3 is 17 amino acids. Trimming removed 2 bases from V and 3 bases from J; junction bases left unmatched: 7.

This clonotype was seen a few times. Being one base from a much bigger clone, this may be a read error. The chain is built from TRBV6-6 and TRBJ2-3, with 11 positions matching TRBD2. With 7 bases clipped from V and 3 bases from J, the junction kept 6 bases outside the gene matches. CDR1 is MNHNY and CDR2 is SVGAGI in the germline V gene (reference sequence). The CDR3 contains 15 residues. CDR3 sequence: CASTQRLAGTDTQYF. CDR3 sequence (DNA): TGTGCCAGCACCCAAAGACTAGCGGGAACAGATACGCAGTATTTT.

Of note for this clonotype: In this CDR3 the conserved last residue, phenylalanine or tryptophan, is missing, so a read error is likely. The rearrangement links TRBV7-9 to TRBJ2-5; 9 bases agree with TRBD1. CDR1 and CDR2 from the germline V gene are SEHNR and FQNEAQ (reference sequence). The CDR3 totals 14 residues. CDR3 DNA sequence: TGTGCCAGGAGCTTACAGGGGGCAGGAGAGACCCAGTACATC. It encodes CARSLQGAGETQYI.

With respect to this clonotype: Sequence at one end of the junction differs from germline and may be a read error. The J gene is TRBJ2-3, the V gene TRBV7-2, with a tentative D call TRBD2 (6 bases). The germline V gene encodes CDR1 SGHTA and CDR2 FQGNSA. The CDR3 spans 14 residues. CDR3 sequence (DNA): TGTGCCAGCAGCTTGCTAACTAGCACAGATATGCAGTATTTT. Translation gives CASSLLTSTDMQYF.

This clonotype was seen repeatedly, ten times or more. The gene calls are TRBV6-5 and TRBJ1-5, with a tentative D call TRBD1 (5 bases). Per germline, CDR1 MNHEY and CDR2 SVGAGI. Trimming took 6 bases from V and 5 from J, leaving 11 bases between them. The CDR3 has 13 amino acids. This CDR3 is CASRVQVDQPQHF. In DNA form, the CDR3 reads TGTGCCAGCAGAGTACAGGTTGATCAGCCCCAGCATTTT.

In regard to this clonotype: Germline and junction disagree at one end, which may indicate a read error. The chain employs TRBV20-1 and TRBJ2-7, with D possibly being TRBD2 (7 bases). Looked up from germline, CDR1 is DFQATT and CDR2 is SNEGSKA (reference sequence). The CDR3 is made up of 15 amino acids. The CDR3 region is CSARDLGRGAYEKYF. Here the CDR3 DNA reads TGCAGTGCTAGAGATCTGGGGAGGGGGGCCTACGAGAAGTACTTC.

The chain recombines TRBV24-1 with TRBJ2-3; D unresolved. Trimming shortened V by 4 bases and J by 2 bases, and 6 bases separated the two germline ends. This CDR3 is built from 13 residues. CDR1 and CDR2 (germline): KGHDR, SFDVKD. The CDR3 region is CATSEDNTDTQYF. The CDR3 nucleotides read TGTGCCACCAGTGAAGACAACACAGATACGCAGTATTTT.

This clonotype was counted a single time. This sequence joins TRBV11-2 and TRBJ2-7; TRBD2 matches at 7 bases. Per the germline V gene, CDR1 is SGHAT and CDR2 is FQNNGV. The CDR3 length is 18 residues. The junction had 23 bases not matched to a gene; V was cut back by 6 bases and J by 6 bases. CDR3 protein: CASSPTGDDGLVQLEQYF. For the CDR3, the DNA is TGTGCCAGCAGTCCAACCGGGGACGACGGACTAGTACAACTCGAGCAGTACTTC. The full variable domain, completed using reference TRBV11-2 and TRBJ2-7, is EAGVAQSPRYKIIEKRQSVAFWCNPISGHATLYWYQQILGQGPKLLIQFQNNGVVDDSQLPKDRFSAERLKGVDSTLKIQPAKLEDSAVYLCASSPTGDDGLVQLEQYFGPGTRLTVT.

Details on this clonotype: The junction departs from germline at one end; a sequencing error may be responsible. This sequence joins TRBV11-2 and TRBJ2-7; TRBD1 is a possible D gene (5 bases). CDR1 is SGHAT and CDR2 is FQNNGV in the germline V gene. This CDR3 is built from 14 residues. The CDR3 DNA is TGTGCCAGCAGCCCTCAGGGAACCTATAACGAGCAATACTTC. Translated: CASSPQGTYNEQYF.

The V call is TRBV24-1, the J call TRBJ2-3, with 9 bases aligning to TRBD1. CDR3 size: 16 residues. CDR1 is KGHDR and CDR2 is SFDVKD in the germline V gene. J lost 5 bases, V lost 5 bases, and 10 bases had no gene match. This chain's CDR3 is CATSGMTGGGRDTQYF. In DNA form, the CDR3 reads TGTGCCACCAGTGGAATGACAGGGGGTGGGAGAGATACGCAGTATTTT.

Details on this clonotype: Here the CDR3 omits its conserved ending phenylalanine or tryptophan, so a read error is the likely source. The rearrangement uses TRBV29-1 and TRBJ1-1, with D maybe TRBD1 (5 bases). This CDR3 contains 13 residues. Germline-derived CDR1 and CDR2 are SQVTM and ANQGSEA. The CDR3 nucleotides are TGCAGCGTTGTGGGGGATTTCGGCACTGGAGCTTTCGTT. Amino acids: CSVVGDFGTGAFV.

This clonotype was found many times. The chain couples TRBV5-1 to TRBJ2-2; 7 bases are a match to TRBD1. The CDR3 consists of 16 residues. From germline, CDR1 is SGHRS and CDR2 YFSETQ. The J segment lost 2 bases and the V segment lost 1 base, leaving 5 bases of the junction unmatched. CDR3 nucleotide sequence: TGCGCCAGCAGCTTGACAGGGGCGTTAAACACCGGGGAGCTGTTTTTT. This encodes CASSLTGALNTGELFF.

V is TRBV5-1 and J is TRBJ2-5, with 7 bases identical to TRBD2. The CDR3 is 14 residues long. J was trimmed by 2 bases and V by 6 bases; bases with no gene match: 7. CDR1 SGHRS and CDR2 YFSETQ come from the germline V gene. The CDR3 reads CASKTSGDQETQYF. DNA for the CDR3: TGCGCCAGCAAGACGAGCGGGGATCAAGAGACCCAGTACTTC.

This clonotype appeared many times. CDR3 amino acids: CASAKTGGNSVGELFF. DNA of the CDR3: TGTGCCAGCGCTAAGACAGGGGGAAATAGCGTCGGGGAGCTGTTTTTT. The chain links TRBV28 to TRBJ2-2, with 9 bases identical to TRBD1. The CDR3 length is 16 residues. Germline loops: CDR1 MDHEN, CDR2 SYDVKM. The V and J ends lost 8 bases and 7 bases, in that order; junction bases with no gene match: 14.

About this clonotype: This could be a read error, since a much larger clone is one nucleotide away. The rearrangement joins TRBV10-3 to TRBJ2-1; 7 positions match TRBD2. Trimming at V came to 4 bases and at J to 9 bases, leaving 12 bases not matched to a gene. The germline V gene encodes CDR1 ENHRY and CDR2 SYGVKD. The CDR3 loop spans 15 amino acids. CDR3 amino acids: CAISGIGASGGEQFF. DNA of the CDR3: TGTGCCATCAGTGGGATAGGGGCTAGCGGAGGTGAGCAGTTCTTC.

The chain recombines TRBV24-1 with TRBJ2-7; 8 nucleotides agree with TRBD2. The CDR3 consists of 13 residues. The trim removed 3 bases at V and 13 bases at J, leaving 10 bases unmatched. CDR1 KGHDR and CDR2 SFDVKD come from the germline V gene. The CDR3 region is CATSDRDGLAVYF. CDR3 DNA: TGTGCCACCAGTGATCGCGACGGACTAGCAGTATACTTC.

This clonotype was observed many times. This sequence joins TRBV6-2 or TRBV6-3 and TRBJ2-7; D may be TRBD2 (6 bases). This CDR3 is built from 14 residues. The V end lost 0 bases, the J end lost 2 bases, and 8 bases lay between the germline ends. CDR1 and CDR2 (germline): MNHEY, SVGEGT. CDR3 protein: CASSYSWEAYEQYF. As DNA, the CDR3 is TGTGCCAGCAGTTACTCGTGGGAGGCCTACGAGCAGTACTTC.

Concerning this clonotype itself: The CDR3 does not close with the conserved phenylalanine or tryptophan, likely indicating a read error. It is unclear where the CDR3 begins or ends on the DNA, so no DNA is shown, and the CDR3 is as TCRdb lists it. The chain joins TRBV6-1 to TRBJ2-2; no check of the table's D call, TRBD2, against the DNA was made. Germline CDR1 and CDR2: MNHNS and SASEGT. The CDR3 has 18 amino acids, counting both end residues. The CDR3 loop is CASSEAGSGGYGTGQQFL.

This chain links TRBV30 with TRBJ2-5; D not certain. Germline CDR1 and CDR2: GTSNPN and SVGIG (reference sequence). Trimming took off 0 bases at V and 2 bases at J, with 10 bases between the two ends. The CDR3 runs to 14 residues. The CDR3 protein is CAWSVWAPQETQYF. The CDR3 DNA reads as TGTGCCTGGAGTGTTTGGGCTCCTCAAGAGACCCAGTACTTC.

The gene calls are TRBV5-1 and TRBJ2-3; 7 nucleotides match TRBD1. Germline assignment: CDR1 SGHRS and CDR2 YFSETQ. The V segment lost 5 bases and the J segment 6 bases; nucleotides outside the gene matches: 9. The CDR3 loop spans 14 amino acids. The CDR3 reads CASRLTDRADTQYF. The CDR3, as DNA: TGCGCCAGCAGGTTGACCGACAGGGCTGATACGCAGTATTTT. The full variable domain, completed using reference TRBV5-1 and TRBJ2-3, is KAGVTQTPRYLIKTRGQQVTLSCSPISGHRSVSWYQQTPGQGLQFLFEYFSETQRNKGNFPGRFSGRQFSNSRSEMNVSTLELGDSALYLCASRLTDRADTQYFGPGTRLTVL.

With respect to this clonotype: One end of the junction varies from germline; a read error may be responsible. The chain uses TRBV20-1 and TRBJ1-1, with 7 bases aligning to TRBD1. Germline V CDR1 and CDR2: DFQATT, SNEGSKA (reference sequence). The CDR3 loop spans 15 amino acids. CDR3 bases: TGCAGTGCTAGAGGACGGACAGGCATGAAGACTGAAGCCTTCTTT. As protein: CSARGRTGMKTEAFF.